One and the same sample provided the 6 T cell receptor beta chains below, sequenced in a study of shared clonotypes between healthy human individuals. Only in-frame clones appear in the TCRdb table, and some are missing; sequencing was by immunoSEQ multiplex PCR. This sample has about 2 million clones, with 85% to 95% found just once. The sequenced material came from naive CD4+ T cells sorted from blood. The subset here: CD45RA+ positively selected. The receptor set was obtained from a young man in good health.

The chain carries TRBV2 and TRBJ2-7, with a tentative D call TRBD1 (7 bases). Germline V CDR1 and CDR2: SNHLY, FYNNEI. There are 13 residues in the CDR3. The V gene lost 10 bases and the J gene lost 6 bases, with 19 bases spanning the gap. The CDR3 region is CATQGDSPLEQYF. CDR3 DNA: TGTGCCACCCAGGGGGACTCCCCCCTCGAGCAGTACTTC.

The rearrangement uses TRBV6-1 and TRBJ2-3; the match to TRBD2 covers 7 bases. The V segment lost 4 bases and the J segment 5 bases; nucleotides outside the gene matches: 15. Germline V gene lookup returns CDR1 MNHNS and CDR2 SASEGT. The CDR3 runs 17 residues. The CDR3 protein is CASSVGRLAPWVDTQYF. DNA for the CDR3: TGTGCCAGCAGTGTAGGGCGACTAGCCCCCTGGGTAGATACGCAGTATTTT.

The chain employs TRBV28 and TRBJ1-3; possible D gene TRBD1, 6 bases. Looked up from germline, CDR1 is MDHEN and CDR2 is SYDVKM. The CDR3 totals 16 residues. Trimming stripped 6 bases from V and 0 bases from J, with 15 bases between. This chain's CDR3 is CASSPRGRNSGNTIYF. The CDR3 nucleotides read TGTGCCAGCAGCCCCAGGGGCAGGAACTCTGGAAACACCATATATTTT.

The genes are TRBV5-1 and TRBJ2-1; D might be TRBD1 or TRBD2, each matching 5 bases. V was trimmed by 4 bases and J by 3 bases, leaving 14 bases between them. The CDR3 has 15 amino acids. From germline, CDR1 is SGHRS and CDR2 YFSETQ. CDR3 protein: CASSPGPSSYNEQFF. CDR3 in DNA: TGCGCCAGCAGCCCGGGACCCTCAAGCTACAATGAGCAGTTCTTC.

This chain links TRBV7-2 with TRBJ2-1, with D uncertain. The CDR3 runs 15 residues. Trimming took off 3 bases at V and 2 bases at J, with 11 bases between the two ends. Germline CDR1 is SGHTA and CDR2 is FQGNSA. The DNA for the CDR3 is TGTGCCAGCAGCTTGAACGGGTCCCCCTACAATGAGCAGTTCTTC. It encodes CASSLNGSPYNEQFF.

V gene TRBV7-6 combines with J gene TRBJ2-5; D uncertain. The germline V gene has CDR1 SGHVS and CDR2 FNYEAQ. This CDR3 region has 13 residues. V dropped 0 bases and J dropped 5 bases, with 7 bases sitting between them. CDR3 loop: CASSLAFRETQYF. The CDR3 DNA reads as TGTGCCAGCAGCTTAGCATTCCGGGAGACCCAGTACTTC.